This TCR beta chain was found in a study of T cells in Graves' hyperthyroidism and ophthalmopathy. Study-wide background: The blood sample was taken at first diagnosis, before treatment began. Study-wide results and caveats: Model-based prediction identified ophthalmopathy a median around 6.7 months prior to its onset. A 13 V-J signature model discriminated ophthalmopathy versus stable hyperthyroidism. Appearing also in blood were most of the thyroid clonotypes expanded above 0.001.

Using RNA transcripts as the source, TCR beta CDR3 regions were amplified. An initial round of RT-PCR targeting the TCR CDR3 relied on the HTBI primer set. A single record per CDR3 protein comes from TCRdb applying MiXCR to the multiplex PCR reads. The sample records some 690,000 distinct CDR3 sequences, roughly a sixth being singletons. Turning to this clonotype: The antigen is not known.

V gave up 4 bases and J gave up 6 bases, with 18 bases separating them. Germline V gives CDR1 MDHEN, CDR2 SYDVKM. This CDR3 contains 15 residues. The sequencing input was blood. This chain links TRBV28 with TRBJ1-2, with D perhaps TRBD1 (6 bases). The TCR was taken from a middle-aged man with Graves' hyperthyroidism. CDR3 bases: TGTGCCAGCAGTTCCCCCGGGGGCTCGAAAGATGGCTACACCTTC. Translating gives CASSSPGGSKDGYTF.